The clone carrying this T cell receptor (beta chain) came up a few times. Its target is not known. To make TCR beta libraries, researchers used iRepertoire HTBI primers and Arm-PCR of CDR3 regions. TCRdb analysed the multiplex PCR reads with MiXCR anew, one entry per CDR3 protein. The table has 390,000 or so distinct CDR3 sequences, roughly 24% seen once. The sample originates from a study of regulatory T cells in long-lasting Graves disease. Study-wide results and limits: Repertoires from persistent disease leaned toward TRBV28, TRBJ1-2 and TRBJ2-5. Peripheral blood, not thyroid tissue, was the sole material studied. Patients whose Graves' disease persisted exhibited lower TCR diversity than those newly diagnosed.

Deletions cut 1 base from V and 6 bases from J, with 9 bases between. This CDR3 has 14 residues. Germline-derived CDR1 and CDR2 are SGHTA and FQGTGA. Time point meaning: persistent/refractory GD, antithyroid drugs over 5 years with positive TRAb. RNA isolated from PBMCs was used to make the TCR library. EDTA tubes collected nine milliliters of peripheral blood. The origin of this receptor is a woman between 40 and 55 years old with Graves disease. The chain uses TRBV7-3 and TRBJ2-2; D is unresolved. The input for sequencing was peripheral blood mononuclear cells (PBMCs), taken when the disease was refractory, from a patient treated with antithyroid drugs. The CDR3 DNA reads TGTGCCAGCAGCTTAAAGGCATTTTCCGGGGAGCTGTTTTTT. Protein product: CASSLKAFSGELFF.